These 18 T cell receptor beta chains were sequenced from one sample in a study of blood T cell repertoires in COVID-19. Profiled with immunoSEQ multiplex PCR; TCRdb holds only in-frame clones, not every one. Altogether roughly 120,000 clones are present, 70% to 90% being singletons, with the ten largest covering approximately 1.5%. Sequencing was performed on peripheral blood. The receptors derive from a man aged 35 to 55 with acute or convalescent COVID-19.

The V call is TRBV9, the J call TRBJ2-5; tentatively, D is TRBD1 (6 bases). From germline, CDR1 is SGDLS and CDR2 YYNGEE. This CDR3 comprises 13 residues. V shed 4 bases and J shed 4 bases, with 11 bases lying between them. In DNA form, the CDR3 reads TGTGCCAGCAGCCCAGCGACAGGAGAGACCCAGTACTTC. This gives the protein CASSPATGETQYF.

Only a few counts were recorded for this clone. The CDR3 DNA reads TGTGCCAGCAGCTCCCTGACTAGCGGGAGATCTAGGGTCTACGAGCAGTACTTC. Encoded protein: CASSSLTSGRSRVYEQYF. The chain has TRBV7-8 and TRBJ2-7; 12 nucleotides align to TRBD2. CDR1 and CDR2 (germline): SGHVS, FQNEAQ. Unmatched junction bases numbered 13, after V lost 4 bases and J lost 3 bases. This CDR3 contains 18 residues. Complete variable domain (other parts from reference TRBV7-8 and TRBJ2-7): GAGVSQSPRYKVAKRGQDVALRCDPISGHVSLFWYQQALGQGPEFLTYFQNEAQLDKSGLPSDRFFAERPEGSVSTLKIQRTQQEDSAVYLCASSSLTSGRSRVYEQYFGPGTRLTVT.

The CDR3 sequence: CASSLGQGAGPLHF. The CDR3 coding sequence is TGTGCCAGCAGCTTAGGACAGGGGGCGGGACCCCTCCACTTT. V is TRBV7-8 and J is TRBJ1-6; 10 bases align to TRBD1. The CDR3 is 14 residues long. V dropped 1 base and J dropped 12; count of bases not matched to a gene: 3. CDR1 and CDR2 (germline): SGHVS, FQNEAQ. Using reference TRBV7-8 and TRBJ1-6 for the parts outside the CDR3, the full variable domain is GAGVSQSPRYKVAKRGQDVALRCDPISGHVSLFWYQQALGQGPEFLTYFQNEAQLDKSGLPSDRFFAERPEGSVSTLKIQRTQQEDSAVYLCASSLGQGAGPLHFGNGTRLTVT.

The chain carries TRBV20-1 and TRBJ1-1; possibly TRBD1 for D (5 bases). CDR1 is DFQATT and CDR2 is SNEGSKA in the germline V gene (reference sequence). Trimming left V 3 bases short and J 3 bases short, with 11 bases between. The CDR3 is made up of 13 amino acids. The CDR3 DNA reads TGCAGTGCTAGTGGTGGGGCTGACACTGAAGCTTTCTTT. This sequence encodes CSASGGADTEAFF.

The chain is built from TRBV5-1 and TRBJ1-2, with 7 positions matching TRBD1. CDR1 SGHRS and CDR2 YFSETQ come from the germline V gene. This CDR3 spans 17 amino acids. With V trimmed by 4 bases and J by 4 bases, 16 bases remained unmatched. CDR3 in DNA: TGCGCCAGCAGCCTCAACCCCTCGGGACAGCGGAGCTATGGCTACACCTTC. Its translation is CASSLNPSGQRSYGYTF.

The CDR3 sequence is CASRGGGSSYNEQFF. The CDR3 nucleotides read TGCGCCAGCAGGGGGGGCGGGAGCTCCTACAATGAGCAGTTCTTC. The V call is TRBV5-1, the J call TRBJ2-1; tentative D call: TRBD2 (7 bases). The V gene lost 5 bases and the J gene lost 0 bases, with 12 bases spanning the gap. Germline lookup yields CDR1 SGHRS and CDR2 YFSETQ. The CDR3 spans 15 residues.

This rearrangement joins TRBV7-2 to TRBJ2-3; weak D call: TRBD2 (5 bases). V dropped 4 bases and J dropped 4 bases, with 9 bases sitting between them. Germline V CDR1 and CDR2: SGHTA, FQGNSA. CDR3 size: 13 residues. CDR3 loop: CASSSYGADTQYF. The CDR3 DNA reads as TGTGCCAGCAGCTCCTACGGGGCAGATACGCAGTATTTT.

This chain joins TRBV10-1 and TRBJ1-1; D might be TRBD1 (5 bases). This CDR3 spans 14 amino acids. V lost 0 bases to trimming and J lost 5 bases, with 10 bases between them. From germline, CDR1 is WNHNN and CDR2 SYGVQD (reference sequence). Written as DNA, the CDR3 is TGCGCCAGCAGTGAGTCGGTTGGGGGGACTGAAGCTTTCTTT. The encoded protein is CASSESVGGTEAFF.

The gene calls are TRBV6-5 and TRBJ2-2; TRBD1 matches at 8 bases. The CDR3 spans 15 residues. Losses at the gene ends were 4 bases for V and 4 bases for J; bases not matched to a gene: 5. Germline-derived CDR1 and CDR2 are MNHEY and SVGAGI. CDR3 nucleotide sequence: TGTGCCAGCAGTTCAGACAGGGGAGGCACCGGGGAGCTGTTTTTT. Translation: CASSSDRGGTGELFF.

The genes are TRBV4-2 and TRBJ2-3, with TRBD2 matching over 8 bases. V lost 6 bases to trimming and J lost 4 bases; unmatched junction nucleotides: 9. CDR1 and CDR2 (germline): LGHNA, YNFKEQ. The CDR3 runs to 15 residues. CDR3: CASSPGGGRSDTQYF. DNA of the CDR3: TGTGCCAGCAGTCCCGGGGGGGGGCGATCAGATACGCAGTATTTT.

The rearrangement joins TRBV5-1 to TRBJ2-7; the D gene is possibly TRBD1 (5 bases). This CDR3 has 14 residues. Germline V CDR1 and CDR2: SGHRS, YFSETQ. Trimming removed 4 bases from V and 3 bases from J, with 14 bases in between. The CDR3 is CASSPGTGFYEQYF. CDR3 bases: TGCGCCAGCAGCCCCGGAACAGGATTCTACGAGCAGTACTTC.

The chain links TRBV27 to TRBJ1-5, with D uncertain. The V end was cut by 5 bases, the J end by 4 bases, with 9 bases between. Germline V gives CDR1 MNHEY, CDR2 SMNVEV (reference sequence). The CDR3 has 13 residues. Here the CDR3 DNA reads TGTGCCAGCAGTCCCCGAGTGAATCAGCCCCAGCATTTT. As protein: CASSPRVNQPQHF.

This sequence joins TRBV7-2 and TRBJ2-3; possible D gene TRBD2, 7 bases. V gave up 5 bases and J gave up 3 bases, with 12 bases separating them. This CDR3 comprises 14 residues. The germline CDR1 and CDR2 sequences are SGHTA and FQGNSA. The CDR3 region is CASSRRGGTDTQYF. DNA of the CDR3: TGTGCCAGCAGCCGGAGGGGGGGGACAGATACGCAGTATTTT.

This clone was recorded only once. CDR3 coding DNA: TGCAGCGTAGCAGCGGGGGGGCCAGGGACCCAGTACTTC. This codes for CSVAAGGPGTQYF. J is TRBJ2-5 and V is TRBV29-1, with 10 bases aligning to TRBD2. This CDR3 is 13 amino acids long. Germline V gives CDR1 SQVTM, CDR2 ANQGSEA. Trimming at V came to 6 bases and at J to 7 bases, leaving 8 bases not matched to a gene.

The V call is TRBV27, the J call TRBJ2-6, with TRBD2 as a possible D gene (6 bases). Germline assignment: CDR1 MNHEY and CDR2 SMNVEV (reference sequence). The V gene lost 5 bases and the J gene lost 1 base, with 9 bases spanning the gap. The CDR3 covers 15 residues. The CDR3 is CASSRELSGANVLTF. CDR3 in DNA: TGTGCCAGCAGTCGGGAGTTATCTGGGGCCAACGTCCTGACTTTC.

CDR3 in DNA: TGCAGTGCTAGTAAGTCTAGCGGGAATTTCCAAGAGACCCAGTACTTC. Translated: CSASKSSGNFQETQYF. The chain joins TRBV20-1 to TRBJ2-5, with TRBD2 matching 9 bases. Germline values: CDR1 DFQATT, CDR2 SNEGSKA (reference sequence). The CDR3 is made up of 16 amino acids. The ends lost 3 bases at V and 1 base at J; junction bases unmatched: 9.

The chain uses TRBV3-1 (or the pseudogene TRBV3-2) and TRBJ2-7; TRBD2 aligns across 9 bases. Germline V gives CDR1 LGHDT, CDR2 YNNKEL (reference sequence). The CDR3 contains 14 residues. V was clipped by 3 bases and J by 8 bases; unmatched bases: 8. The CDR3: CASSHSGSIPQQYF. The CDR3 DNA sequence: TGTGCCAGCAGCCATAGCGGGAGCATACCCCAGCAGTACTTC.

The rearrangement links TRBV6-5 to TRBJ1-5; D unclear. This CDR3 has 13 residues. V gave up 6 bases and J gave up 6 bases, with 12 bases separating them. Germline loops: CDR1 MNHEY, CDR2 SVGAGI. The CDR3, as DNA: TGTGCCAGCAGCTCGACTAAATTTCAGCCCCAGCATTTT. This translates into CASSSTKFQPQHF.